The 20 T cell receptor beta chains presented below share a single source sample, sequenced in a study of shared clonotypes between healthy human individuals. Assay used: immunoSEQ multiplex PCR; TCRdb lists only in-frame clones, some missing. This table holds around 2.1 million clones, 93% found once. As defined, naive CD8 cells were CD45RO-negative and positively selected for CCR7, with terminally differentiated effector memory CD45RA+ cells excluded. The sample was naive CD8+ T cells from PBMCs. Receptors were obtained from a man younger than 35 in good health. Some clones in this sample may be carry-over from other donors' samples.

Worth noting for this clone: The same CDR3 arises from other DNA sequences in this sample as well. The gene calls are TRBV19 and TRBJ2-7; 9 positions agree with TRBD1. J gave up 2 bases and V 4 bases, and 3 bases lay outside the gene matches. Germline V gives CDR1 LNHDA, CDR2 SQIVND (reference sequence). The CDR3 runs to 14 residues. The CDR3 region has the DNA TGTGCCAGTAGTACCGGGACAGGGCCCTACGAGCAGTACTTC. Protein sequence: CASSTGTGPYEQYF.

This chain joins TRBV4-1 and TRBJ2-7, with TRBD1 matching 8 bases. Germline V CDR1 and CDR2: MGHRA, YSYEKL. V was pared by 5 bases and J by 2 bases, with 5 bases of the junction left unmatched. The CDR3 sequence is 14 residues long. CDR3 loop: CASSTGTGPYEQYF. In nucleotides, the CDR3 is TGCGCCAGCAGCACCGGGACAGGTCCCTACGAGCAGTACTTC.

The chain recombines TRBV9 with TRBJ2-1; TRBD2 matches at 7 bases. V shed 3 bases, J shed 8 bases, and the junction held 14 bases outside the gene matches. The CDR3 covers 16 residues. Germline-derived CDR1 and CDR2 are SGDLS and YYNGEE. The CDR3 DNA reads as TGTGCCAGCAGCGCGAGGTGGGCGGGAGAACGCGATGAGCAGTTCTTC. Translating it yields CASSARWAGERDEQFF.

The chain combines TRBV5-1 with TRBJ2-1; D is uncertain. Germline CDR1 reads SGHRS; CDR2 reads YFSETQ. V shed 3 bases and J shed 9 bases, with 22 bases lying between them. This CDR3 is built from 16 residues. CDR3 protein: CASSSPTVWSPGEQFF. The CDR3 nucleotides are TGCGCCAGCAGCTCACCTACGGTGTGGTCTCCCGGTGAGCAGTTCTTC.

This clone has more than one count but fewer than ten. The V call is TRBV2, the J call TRBJ1-1, with D unresolved. The CDR3 contains 12 residues. Trimming shortened V by 7 bases and J by 0 bases, and 6 bases separated the two germline ends. Germline V gene lookup returns CDR1 SNHLY and CDR2 FYNNEI. Here the CDR3 reads CASTPMNTEAFF. CDR3 nucleotide sequence: TGTGCCAGCACTCCAATGAACACTGAAGCTTTCTTT.

J is TRBJ2-2 and V is TRBV7-3; 8 nucleotides line up with TRBD2. The CDR3 runs 20 residues. CDR1 SGHTA and CDR2 FQGTGA come from the germline V gene. After removal of 1 base from V and 1 base from J, the junction contained 14 bases not matched to a gene. This CDR3 reads CASSLIAGQRTLKNTGELFF. The CDR3, as DNA: TGTGCCAGCAGCTTAATAGCGGGGCAGAGGACGCTAAAGAACACCGGGGAGCTGTTTTTT.

CDR3 in DNA: TGTGCCAGCAGTTACGTGGACGGCTCCTACAATGAGCAGTTCTTC. It specifies CASSYVDGSYNEQFF. The V and J genes are TRBV6-6 and TRBJ2-1; the D is unclear. Looked up from germline, CDR1 is MNHNY and CDR2 is SVGAGI (reference sequence). The CDR3 contains 15 residues. The V gene lost 2 bases and the J gene lost 0 bases, with 8 bases spanning the gap.

The chain couples TRBV5-4 to TRBJ1-1; 7 bases line up with TRBD1. CDR1 is SGHNT, CDR2 YYREEE, per germline (reference sequence). V was clipped by 4 bases and J by 0 bases; unmatched bases: 12. The CDR3 has 17 amino acids. The CDR3 protein is CASSHSETGYMNTEAFF. The CDR3 DNA is TGTGCCAGCAGCCACTCTGAGACAGGGTACATGAACACTGAAGCTTTCTTT.

J is TRBJ1-1 and V is TRBV28; no clear D gene. Trimming cost V 6 bases and J 8 bases, with 16 bases left between them. The CDR3 spans 13 residues. Looked up from germline, CDR1 is MDHEN and CDR2 is SYDVKM. The CDR3, as DNA: TGTGCCAGCAGCCCTCGGTGGAGGAGCGAAGCTTTCTTT. The encoded protein is CASSPRWRSEAFF.

V is TRBV7-9 and J is TRBJ1-4; perhaps TRBD1 as D (6 bases). CDR3 length equals 16 residues. Germline CDR1 reads SEHNR; CDR2 reads FQNEAQ (reference sequence). Between the trimmed V and J ends, which lost 0 bases and 8 bases, there was a span of 16 bases. The CDR3 DNA reads TGTGCCAGCAGCTTAGCGCTCGGAGGGGGTCAAGAAAAACTGTTTTTT. Translated, it gives CASSLALGGGQEKLFF.

The CDR3 protein is CASSPQGLAGKSSYNEQFF. The DNA for the CDR3 is TGTGCCAGCAGTCCGCAGGGACTAGCGGGAAAAAGCTCCTACAATGAGCAGTTCTTC. This chain links TRBV28 with TRBJ2-1; 13 nucleotides align to TRBD2. The germline V gene has CDR1 MDHEN and CDR2 SYDVKM. This CDR3 has 19 residues. J lost 0 bases, V lost 5 bases, and 10 bases had no gene match.

The gene calls are TRBV7-3 and TRBJ2-7, with D hard to call. This CDR3 has 14 residues. Germline CDR1 reads SGHTA; CDR2 reads FQGTGA. With 1 base removed from V and 7 bases from J, the gap between germline ends came to 14 bases. CDR3 bases: TGTGCCAGCAGCTTAAAAGGGCCCCTTGGGGAGCAGTACTTC. The encoded protein is CASSLKGPLGEQYF.

The chain carries TRBV14 and TRBJ2-1, with D tentatively TRBD1 (6 bases). The germline gives CDR1 SGHDN, CDR2 FVKESK. This CDR3 has 14 amino acids. Trimming removed 2 bases at V and 8 bases at J, with 13 bases between. CDR3 sequence reads: CASSQIGQWDEQFF. The CDR3 DNA reads as TGTGCCAGCAGCCAAATCGGACAGTGGGATGAGCAGTTCTTC.

This clone was counted only a few times. This chain links TRBV27 with TRBJ1-1, with D hard to call. The CDR3 runs to 14 residues. Germline V gene sequence: CDR1 MNHEY, CDR2 SMNVEV (reference sequence). Trimming cost V 6 bases and J 5 bases, with 16 bases left between them. The DNA of the CDR3 is TGTGCCAGCAGCCTGGCCCTCTGGGGTACTGAAGCTTTCTTT. Its translation is CASSLALWGTEAFF.

As to this clone: The same CDR3 arises from other DNA sequences in this sample as well. This sequence joins TRBV6-5 and TRBJ2-7; the D is unclear. V gave up 0 bases and J gave up 0 bases, with 12 bases separating them. The CDR3 totals 16 residues. Germline CDR1 is MNHEY and CDR2 is SVGAGI. DNA of the CDR3: TGTGCCAGCAGTTACTCTGTCGGGCCCAGCTCCTACGAGCAGTACTTC. Translating it yields CASSYSVGPSSYEQYF.

The genes are TRBV7-2 and TRBJ1-2; a possible D gene is TRBD1 (5 bases). The CDR3 contains 17 residues. Germline CDR1 reads SGHTA; CDR2 reads FQGNSA. With 0 bases removed from V and 4 bases from J, the gap between germline ends came to 18 bases. CDR3 amino acids: CASSLAGGGGGAYGYTF. The DNA for the CDR3 is TGTGCCAGCAGCTTAGCGGGGGGTGGCGGTGGCGCCTATGGCTACACCTTC.

In this sample, this clone turned up once. The chain employs TRBV9 and TRBJ2-1; D might be TRBD1 (6 bases). Germline CDR1 reads SGDLS; CDR2 reads YYNGEE. This CDR3 comprises 13 residues. V was shortened by 3 bases and J by 8 bases, with 12 bases between the two germline ends. The CDR3 loop is CASSDQGWDEQFF. The CDR3, as DNA: TGTGCCAGCAGCGACCAGGGGTGGGATGAGCAGTTCTTC.

This clone is a singleton in its sample. This chain links TRBV5-1 with TRBJ2-5; a weak D match, TRBD1 (6 bases). This CDR3 has 14 amino acids. Trimming removed 2 bases from V and 2 bases from J, with 10 bases in between. The V gene's germline CDR1 is SGHRS and CDR2 YFSETQ. CDR3 sequence (DNA): TGCGCCAGCAGCTTCACAGGGCAACAAGAGACCCAGTACTTC. Protein product: CASSFTGQQETQYF.

The chain combines TRBV2 with TRBJ2-5; D gene uncertain. Looked up from germline, CDR1 is SNHLY and CDR2 is FYNNEI. Trimming removed 3 bases from V and 2 bases from J, with 10 bases in between. This CDR3 comprises 14 residues. CDR3 sequence: CASSEGSEQETQYF. CDR3 DNA sequence: TGTGCCAGCAGTGAGGGGTCAGAGCAAGAGACCCAGTACTTC.

In this sample, this clone turned up once. The chain joins TRBV30 to TRBJ1-3, with D perhaps matching TRBD1 (5 bases). The CDR3 loop spans 16 amino acids. Trimming removed 2 bases at V and 2 bases at J, with 16 bases between. Germline-derived CDR1 and CDR2 are GTSNPN and SVGIG (reference sequence). The CDR3 nucleotides read TGTGCCTGGAGTATAGGAACAGGTATCGCTGGAAACACCATATATTTT. The encoded protein is CAWSIGTGIAGNTIYF.